These T cell receptor beta chains were read from a single sample in a study of shared clonotypes between healthy human individuals. Produced via immunoSEQ multiplex PCR; TCRdb's table is partial and in-frame only. Here the sample spans about 1.4 million clones, over 95% being singletons. What was sequenced was naive CD4+ T cells sorted from blood. Receptors were obtained from a man younger than 40 in good health. CDR3s include the opening cysteine and the closing phenylalanine or tryptophan. The order of the fields is clone size, D gene, J gene, V gene, CDR3 DNA, CDR3 protein. The D gene is left open where the match is weak. The size field is filled for only some rows; it gives once, few, many or a size class.

NA TRBD1 TRBJ2-7 TRBV9 TGTGCCAGCAGCGTCGGGACAGGGAGTTTCTACGAGCAGTACTTC CASSVGTGSFYEQYF
NA NA TRBJ1-5 TRBV19 TGTGCCAGTAGTATGCCGGTAGTTAGCAATCAGCCCCAGCATTTT CASSMPVVSNQPQHF
NA TRBD2 TRBJ2-1 TRBV7-9 TGTGCCAGCAGCTTAAAGGGATGGGCGGGAGCGCTTTACAATGAGCAGTTCTTC CASSLKGWAGALYNEQFF
NA NA TRBJ2-2 TRBV5-4 TGTGCCAGCAGCTTCGACAGTACCGGGGAGCTGTTTTTT CASSFDSTGELFF
NA NA TRBJ2-3 TRBV29-1 TGCAGCGTTGCAGGGCTTGTAACAGATACGCAGTATTTT CSVAGLVTDTQYF
NA TRBD2 TRBJ2-1 TRBV11-2 TGTGCCAGCAGCTTAGTAGCGGGAGGGCCTAATGAGCAGTTCTTC CASSLVAGGPNEQFF
few NA TRBJ2-1 TRBV19 TGTGCCAGTAGTGACTGGCGTGAGCAGTTCTTC CASSDWREQFF
NA TRBD1 TRBJ2-1 TRBV11-3 TGTGCCAGCAGCGCCGGGGGACAGGGACCCTACAATGAGCAGTTCTTC CASSAGGQGPYNEQFF
NA NA TRBJ2-7 TRBV6-5 TGTGCCAGCAGTTACCGTCAGGGGTTAAGTGAGCAGTACTTC CASSYRQGLSEQYF
NA NA TRBJ2-6 TRBV10-2 TGCGCCACCTCACTAGATTTTGCTGGGGCCAACGTCCTGACTTTC CATSLDFAGANVLTF
NA NA TRBJ2-7 TRBV7-7 TGTGCTAGCAGCTTAAGGACAGAATACGAGCAGTACTTC CASSLRTEYEQYF
NA NA TRBJ2-2 TRBV5-1 TGCGCCAGCAGCGGAGGACTGAACACCGGGGAGCTGTTTTTT CASSGGLNTGELFF
NA NA TRBJ2-7 TRBV6-6 TGTGCCAGCAGTTATCAACCAAGCTACGAGCAGTACTTC CASSYQPSYEQYF
NA NA TRBJ2-2 TRBV18 TGTGCCAGCTCACCAACGGGGAACACCGGGGAGCTGTTTTTT CASSPTGNTGELFF
NA TRBD1 TRBJ2-2 TRBV7-9 TGTGCCAGCAGCTCACAAGGACAGGGAAACACCGGGGAGCTGTTTTTT CASSSQGQGNTGELFF
NA NA TRBJ1-3 TRBV5-4 TGTGCCTCCCTCTCTGGAAACACCATATATTTT CASLSGNTIYF
NA NA TRBJ1-3 TRBV18 TGTGCCAGCTCATCCATGGGGAGCTCTGGAAACACCATATATTTT CASSSMGSSGNTIYF
NA NA TRBJ2-3 TRBV14 TGTGCCAGCAGCCAAGAATTACGACTACCCCGTCTATATACGCAGTATTTT CASSQELRLPRLYTQYF
NA NA TRBJ2-7 TRBV10-2 TGCGCCAGCAGTGAGTTAGCGTTTGAGCGCTCCTACGAGCAGTACTTC CASSELAFERSYEQYF
NA NA TRBJ2-7 TRBV5-4 TGTGCCAGCAGCTTGGGGGGCCCGAGAGCTTACGAGCAGTACTTC CASSLGGPRAYEQYF
NA TRBD2 TRBJ2-1 TRBV28 TGTGCCAGCTTGTCGGGAGGTTCCGACTACAATGAGCAGTTCTTC CASLSGGSDYNEQFF
NA NA TRBJ2-4 TRBV7-2 TGTGCCAGCAGCCTGGACAGCCGCTCTATTCAGTACTTC CASSLDSRSIQYF